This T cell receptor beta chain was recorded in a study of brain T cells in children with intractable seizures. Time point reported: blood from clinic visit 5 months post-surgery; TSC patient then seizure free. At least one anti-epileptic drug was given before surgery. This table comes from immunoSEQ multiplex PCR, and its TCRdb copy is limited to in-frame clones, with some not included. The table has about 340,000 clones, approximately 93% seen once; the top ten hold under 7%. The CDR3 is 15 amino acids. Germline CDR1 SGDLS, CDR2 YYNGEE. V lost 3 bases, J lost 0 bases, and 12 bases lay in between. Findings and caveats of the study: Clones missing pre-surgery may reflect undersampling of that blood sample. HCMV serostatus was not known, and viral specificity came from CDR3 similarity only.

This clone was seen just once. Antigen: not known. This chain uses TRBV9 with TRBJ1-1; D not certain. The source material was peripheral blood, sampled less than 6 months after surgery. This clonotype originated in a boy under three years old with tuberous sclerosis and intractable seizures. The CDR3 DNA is TGTGCCAGCAGCGCCCACGAGCTGATGAACACTGAAGCTTTCTTT. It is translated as CASSAHELMNTEAFF.